These 26 T cell receptor beta chains share one sample of origin, sequenced in a study of beta chain features in type 1 diabetes (dated by TCRdb to 2016 to 2019). For these TCRs, the target antigens are not known. The research as a whole found: Type 1 diabetes patients showed a moderate but significant shortening of TCRB CDR3 length in all four CD4+ subsets.

Library prep was done by the immunoSEQ multiplex PCR assay. The entire isolated RNA was reverse transcribed using the High Capacity cDNA Reverse Transcription Kit, and thus expressed TCRB transcripts were sequenced. The source is immuneACCESS, and TCRdb retained only in-frame sequences with V and J called. Part of the clones is not carried over; for the studies checked, unresolved V genes explain less than half of this, and the remainder is unexplained. The sample records about 99,000 clones, 25% to 35% of which are singletons. Roughly 0.58% of the sample lies in the top ten. Sequencing was carried out using central memory CD4+ T cells from blood. The receptors derive from a woman aged 18-30 years with type 1 diabetes.

The V call is TRBV7-8, the J call TRBJ2-1; 10 bases align to TRBD2. Germline V gene data show CDR1 as SGHVS and CDR2 as FQNEAQ. The V and J ends lost 5 bases and 4 bases, in that order; junction bases with no gene match: 11. The CDR3 is 17 amino acids. The CDR3 nucleotides are TGTGCCAGCAGCCTTGGGGCTAGCGGGAGTGGGTACAATGAGCAGTTCTTC. It is translated as CASSLGASGSGYNEQFF. Full variable domain (rest looked up from reference TRBV7-8 and TRBJ2-1): GAGVSQSPRYKVAKRGQDVALRCDPISGHVSLFWYQQALGQGPEFLTYFQNEAQLDKSGLPSDRFFAERPEGSVSTLKIQRTQQEDSAVYLCASSLGASGSGYNEQFFGPGTRLTVL.

The gene calls are TRBV14 and TRBJ1-1; TRBD1 is a possible D gene (5 bases). V was pared by 5 bases and J by 6 bases, with 13 bases between. The CDR3 totals 13 residues. In germline, CDR1 is SGHDN, CDR2 FVKESK. The CDR3 here is CASSNQGSPEAFF. The DNA of the CDR3 is TGTGCCAGCAGCAATCAGGGTTCACCTGAAGCTTTCTTT.

This clone was counted a few times. The CDR3 DNA reads TGTGCCAGCAGCTTTCGGTTTCAAGAGACCCAGTACTTC. Translation gives CASSFRFQETQYF. V is TRBV11-3 and J is TRBJ2-5; D call uncertain. The V gene's germline CDR1 is SGHNT and CDR2 YENEEA. The CDR3 covers 13 residues. Trimming shortened V by 3 bases and J by 2 bases, and 7 bases separated the two germline ends.

This chain connects TRBV19 to TRBJ1-4; D is uncertain. The CDR3 runs to 14 residues. Germline assignment: CDR1 LNHDA and CDR2 SQIVND (reference sequence). Trimming stripped 5 bases from V and 2 bases from J, with 9 bases between. The CDR3, as DNA: TGTGCCAGTAGTCTAAAGTCGACTAATGAAAAACTGTTTTTT. It specifies CASSLKSTNEKLFF.

This clone was observed a few times. At one of its ends the junction is not consistent with the germline gene, which may arise from a read error. The V call is TRBV9, the J call TRBJ2-1; 12 bases line up with TRBD2. The CDR3 contains 14 residues. Germline V gene lookup returns CDR1 SGDLS and CDR2 YYNGEE. The CDR3 DNA is TGTGCCAGCAGCGTGACTAGCGGGAGTGACGCCCGCCTCTTC. Protein sequence: CASSVTSGSDARLF.

This clone was seen a few times. The chain couples TRBV28 to TRBJ1-2; 8 bases map to TRBD1. The length of the CDR3 is 13 residues. Germline values: CDR1 MDHEN, CDR2 SYDVKM. The trim removed 3 bases at V and 12 bases at J, leaving 9 bases unmatched. CDR3 DNA sequence: TGTGCCAGCAGTTTGCCCGGACAGGGCCACCACACCTTC. Amino acid sequence: CASSLPGQGHHTF.

The V and J genes are TRBV25-1 and TRBJ2-5; 8 nucleotides agree with TRBD2. With 1 base clipped from V and 5 bases from J, the junction kept 6 bases outside the gene matches. The CDR3 totals 15 residues. Germline V lookup: CDR1 MGHDK, CDR2 SYGVNS. Written as DNA, the CDR3 is TGTGCCAGCAGTGAATCAGAGCGGGAGTGGGAGACCCAGTACTTC. This translates into CASSESEREWETQYF.

The chain recombines TRBV27 with TRBJ2-3; D is ambiguous. V gave up 3 bases and J gave up 4 bases, with 14 bases separating them. The CDR3 length is 15 residues. CDR1 MNHEY and CDR2 SMNVEV come from the germline V gene (reference sequence). The DNA of the CDR3 is TGTGCCAGCAGTTTGTCGCAGGCCGCCTCAGATACGCAGTATTTT. Translating gives CASSLSQAASDTQYF.

The gene calls are TRBV28 and TRBJ1-2; D possibly corresponds to TRBD1 (6 bases). CDR1 and CDR2 (germline): MDHEN, SYDVKM. V was clipped by 2 bases and J by 5 bases, with 12 bases between them. The CDR3 spans 14 residues. CDR3 nucleotide sequence: TGTGCCAGCAGTTTAAACAGGGATAGGTATGGCTACACCTTC. Encoded protein: CASSLNRDRYGYTF.

This clone appeared a few times. The rearrangement joins TRBV18 to TRBJ2-3; D is perhaps TRBD2 (6 bases). V lost 5 bases to trimming and J lost 6 bases, with 15 bases between them. This CDR3 has 14 amino acids. Looked up from germline, CDR1 is KGHSH and CDR2 is LQKENI. In DNA form, the CDR3 reads TGTGCCAGCTCAAGAACGGGAGCGTTGGATACGCAGTATTTT. Translating gives CASSRTGALDTQYF. The variable domain in full, with the rest retrieved from reference TRBV18 and TRBJ2-3, is NAGVMQNPRHLVRRRGQEARLRCSPMKGHSHVYWYRQLPEEGLKFMVYLQKENIIDESGMPKERFSAEFPKEGPSILRIQQVVRGDSAAYFCASSRTGALDTQYFGPGTRLTVL.

The sample holds a few counts of this clone. The chain recombines TRBV5-6 with TRBJ1-2, with D possibly being TRBD1 (5 bases). Per the germline V gene, CDR1 is SGHDT and CDR2 is YYEEEE. This CDR3 comprises 16 residues. Trimming took off 0 bases at V and 0 bases at J, with 12 bases between the two ends. CDR3 in amino acids: CASSLGHRKTNYGYTF. The CDR3 region has the DNA TGTGCCAGCAGCTTGGGCCACAGGAAAACTAACTATGGCTACACCTTC. The variable domain in full, completed from reference TRBV5-6 and TRBJ1-2, reads DAGVTQSPTHLIKTRGQQVTLRCSPKSGHDTVSWYQQALGQGPQFIFQYYEEEERQRGNFPDRFSGHQFPNYSSELNVNALLLGDSALYLCASSLGHRKTNYGYTFGSGTRLTVV.

This clone occurred a few times. The rearrangement joins TRBV7-6 to TRBJ2-1; the D gene is possibly TRBD2 (5 bases). V lost 2 bases and J 7 bases, leaving 9 bases between the germline ends. The CDR3 length is 13 residues. From germline, CDR1 is SGHVS and CDR2 FNYEAQ. The CDR3 spells CASSLYRGNEQFF. The DNA of the CDR3 is TGTGCCAGCAGCTTATATCGGGGTAATGAGCAGTTCTTC.

This clone has just a few counts. V gene TRBV30 combines with J gene TRBJ1-5, with a possible D match to TRBD1 (5 bases). With 0 bases removed from V and 3 bases from J, the gap between germline ends came to 6 bases. This CDR3 region has 13 residues. Germline V gene sequence: CDR1 GTSNPN, CDR2 SVGIG (reference sequence). CDR3 sequence (DNA): TGTGCCTGGAGTGTACAGGACAATCAGCCCCAGCATTTT. Translation gives CAWSVQDNQPQHF.

The chain joins TRBV7-6 to TRBJ1-5; D is ambiguous. CDR3 length equals 15 residues. V was pared by 1 base and J by 6 bases, with 13 bases between. Germline V CDR1 and CDR2: SGHVS, FNYEAQ. Written as DNA, the CDR3 is TGTGCCAGCAGCTTAGGGTCTGGAGATGGTCAGCCCCAGCATTTT. Its protein is CASSLGSGDGQPQHF.

This clone was seen a few times. The genes are TRBV5-1 and TRBJ1-5; perhaps TRBD1 as D (5 bases). Germline values: CDR1 SGHRS, CDR2 YFSETQ. V was trimmed by 0 bases and J by 3 bases, leaving 13 bases between them. The CDR3 has 16 residues. The CDR3 sequence is CASSLEGPYANQPQHF. The CDR3 nucleotides are TGCGCCAGCAGCTTGGAGGGGCCCTATGCCAATCAGCCCCAGCATTTT. Drawing the rest from reference TRBV5-1 and TRBJ1-5, the complete variable domain is KAGVTQTPRYLIKTRGQQVTLSCSPISGHRSVSWYQQTPGQGLQFLFEYFSETQRNKGNFPGRFSGRQFSNSRSEMNVSTLELGDSALYLCASSLEGPYANQPQHFGDGTRLSIL.

The chain employs TRBV5-5 and TRBJ2-7; 9 bases line up with TRBD2. Germline V gives CDR1 SGHKS, CDR2 YYEKEE (reference sequence). CDR3 length: 14 amino acids. With V trimmed by 0 bases and J by 4 bases, 2 bases remained unmatched. The CDR3 loop is CASSLGLAEYEQYF. In DNA, the CDR3 is TGTGCCAGCAGCTTGGGACTAGCGGAGTACGAGCAGTACTTC. Using reference TRBV5-5 and TRBJ2-7 for the parts outside the CDR3, the full variable domain is DAGVTQSPTHLIKTRGQQVTLRCSPISGHKSVSWYQQVLGQGPQFIFQYYEKEERGRGNFPDRFSARQFPNYSSELNVNALLLGDSALYLCASSLGLAEYEQYFGPGTRLTVT.

The rearrangement uses TRBV5-6 and TRBJ2-1, with 12 bases aligning to TRBD2. Germline loops: CDR1 SGHDT, CDR2 YYEEEE. This CDR3 is 17 amino acids long. Trimming took 5 bases from V and 3 from J; bases not matched to a gene: 9. The CDR3 DNA reads as TGTGCCAGCAGAGCTAGCGGGAGGGAGTTAGGCTACAATGAGCAGTTCTTC. It yields the protein CASRASGRELGYNEQFF. Combining the CDR3 with reference TRBV5-6 and TRBJ2-1 gives the whole variable domain DAGVTQSPTHLIKTRGQQVTLRCSPKSGHDTVSWYQQALGQGPQFIFQYYEEEERQRGNFPDRFSGHQFPNYSSELNVNALLLGDSALYLCASRASGRELGYNEQFFGPGTRLTVL.

The rearrangement joins TRBV5-1 to TRBJ1-4; D is perhaps TRBD1 (5 bases). Trimming left V 2 bases short and J 7 bases short, with 18 bases between. The CDR3 is 16 amino acids. Germline V gene data show CDR1 as SGHRS and CDR2 as YFSETQ. CDR3 residues: CASSFGNSGQGEKLFF. CDR3 DNA: TGCGCCAGCAGCTTTGGTAATAGTGGTCAGGGTGAAAAACTGTTTTTT.

The chain recombines TRBV7-2 with TRBJ2-4, with D perhaps TRBD2 (6 bases). Germline V lookup: CDR1 SGHTA, CDR2 FQGNSA. This CDR3 has 15 amino acids. Trimming removed 5 bases from V and 4 bases from J, with 15 bases in between. CDR3 residues: CASSQGGGGKNIQYF. The CDR3 DNA sequence: TGTGCCAGCAGCCAGGGTGGAGGAGGGAAAAACATTCAGTACTTC. Variable domain in full (rest from reference TRBV7-2 and TRBJ2-4): GAGVSQSPSNKVTEKGKDVELRCDPISGHTALYWYRQSLGQGLEFLIYFQGNSAPDKSGLPSDRFSAERTGGSVSTLTIQRTQQEDSAVYLCASSQGGGGKNIQYFGAGTRLSVL.

This clone has a handful of counts. The rearrangement links TRBV6-6 to TRBJ2-3; D call uncertain. V gave up 2 bases and J gave up 4 bases, with 7 bases separating them. This CDR3 spans 13 amino acids. Germline V gene data show CDR1 as MNHNY and CDR2 as SVGAGI (reference sequence). DNA for the CDR3: TGTGCCAGCAGTTACCCCGAGGCAGATACGCAGTATTTT. Translated: CASSYPEADTQYF.

V usage is TRBV14 and J usage is TRBJ2-1; 11 positions agree with TRBD2. After removal of 5 bases from V and 5 bases from J, the junction contained 14 bases not matched to a gene. This CDR3 has 18 residues. Germline CDR1 and CDR2: SGHDN and FVKESK. The CDR3 DNA is TGTGCCAGCAGCAACGGACCCCTTAGACTAGCGGGACACAATGAGCAGTTCTTC. Its translation is CASSNGPLRLAGHNEQFF. The variable domain in full, with the rest retrieved from reference TRBV14 and TRBJ2-1, is EAGVTQFPSHSVIEKGQTVTLRCDPISGHDNLYWYRRVMGKEIKFLLHFVKESKQDESGMPNNRFLAERTGGTYSTLKVQPAELEDSGVYFCASSNGPLRLAGHNEQFFGPGTRLTVL.

This clone was counted a few times. Other DNA sequences in this specimen translate into the identical CDR3. The gene calls are TRBV7-2 and TRBJ1-2; 9 bases match TRBD1. V gave up 1 base and J gave up 5 bases; unmatched junction bases: 5. The CDR3 sequence is 15 residues long. Germline V CDR1 and CDR2: SGHTA, FQGNSA. The DNA for the CDR3 is TGTGCCAGCAGCTTAGGCGGGACAGGGACATATGGCTACACCTTC. Translated, it gives CASSLGGTGTYGYTF.

This clone has a handful of counts. The V call is TRBV10-3, the J call TRBJ1-1; perhaps TRBD1 as D (5 bases). Trimming took off 5 bases at V and 1 base at J, with 8 bases between the two ends. CDR1 is ENHRY and CDR2 is SYGVKD in the germline V gene. The CDR3 extends over 13 amino acids. This chain's CDR3 is CAISTTGNTEAFF. CDR3 DNA: TGTGCCATCAGTACAACAGGGAACACTGAAGCTTTCTTT.

J is TRBJ2-3 and V is TRBV6-1, with D hard to call. This CDR3 contains 13 residues. The ends were cut back, 3 bases at V and 3 bases at J, with 7 bases in the middle. CDR1 MNHNS and CDR2 SASEGT come from the germline V gene. DNA for the CDR3: TGTGCCAGCAGTGACTACAGAACAGATACGCAGTATTTT. It translates to CASSDYRTDTQYF.

This clone was seen more than once but under ten times. The V gene is TRBV5-1, the J gene TRBJ2-7, with 8 bases lining up with TRBD1. CDR1 SGHRS and CDR2 YFSETQ come from the germline V gene. The length of the CDR3 is 13 residues. V lost 5 bases to trimming and J lost 3 bases; unmatched junction nucleotides: 4. CDR3 residues: CASSPQGDYEQYF. As DNA, the CDR3 is TGCGCCAGCAGTCCACAGGGGGACTACGAGCAGTACTTC.

The rearrangement joins TRBV4-3 to TRBJ2-4; TRBD2 matches at 9 bases. Germline V gives CDR1 LGHNA, CDR2 YSLEER. The CDR3 totals 19 residues. The ends lost 1 base at V and 1 base at J; junction bases unmatched: 11. The CDR3 sequence is CASSQVSAGGKRAKNIQYF. As DNA, the CDR3 is TGCGCCAGCAGCCAAGTGTCGGCGGGAGGGAAGAGGGCCAAAAACATTCAGTACTTC.